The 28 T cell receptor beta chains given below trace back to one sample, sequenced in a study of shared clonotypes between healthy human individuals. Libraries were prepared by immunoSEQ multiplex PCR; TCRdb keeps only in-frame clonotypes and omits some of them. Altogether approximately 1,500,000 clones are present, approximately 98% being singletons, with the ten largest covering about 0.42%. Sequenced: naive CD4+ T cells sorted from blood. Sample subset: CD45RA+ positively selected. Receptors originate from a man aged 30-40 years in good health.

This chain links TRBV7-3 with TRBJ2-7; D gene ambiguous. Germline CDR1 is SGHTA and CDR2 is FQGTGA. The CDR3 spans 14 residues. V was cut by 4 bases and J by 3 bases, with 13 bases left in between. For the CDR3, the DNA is TGTGCCAGCAGCTCGTGGGTCAAGGGCTACGAGCAGTACTTC. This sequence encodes CASSSWVKGYEQYF.

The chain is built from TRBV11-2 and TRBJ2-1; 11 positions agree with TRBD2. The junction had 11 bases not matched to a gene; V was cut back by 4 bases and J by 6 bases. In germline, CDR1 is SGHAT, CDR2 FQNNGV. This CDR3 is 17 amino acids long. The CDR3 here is CASSSLRLAGNTNEQFF. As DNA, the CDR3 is TGTGCCAGCAGCTCACTCCGACTAGCGGGAAACACCAATGAGCAGTTCTTC.

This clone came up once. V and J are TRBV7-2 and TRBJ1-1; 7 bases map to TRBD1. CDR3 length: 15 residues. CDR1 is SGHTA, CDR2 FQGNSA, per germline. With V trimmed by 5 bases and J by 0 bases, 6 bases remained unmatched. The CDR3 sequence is CASSPGQPMNTEAFF. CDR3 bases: TGTGCCAGCAGCCCGGGACAGCCTATGAACACTGAAGCTTTCTTT.

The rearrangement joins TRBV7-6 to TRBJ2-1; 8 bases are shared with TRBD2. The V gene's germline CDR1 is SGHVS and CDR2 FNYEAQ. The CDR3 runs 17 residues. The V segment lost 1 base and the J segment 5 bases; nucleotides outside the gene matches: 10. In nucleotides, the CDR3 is TGTGCCAGCAGCTTAGGGGTAGCGGGGAACATTAACAATGAGCAGTTCTTC. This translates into CASSLGVAGNINNEQFF.

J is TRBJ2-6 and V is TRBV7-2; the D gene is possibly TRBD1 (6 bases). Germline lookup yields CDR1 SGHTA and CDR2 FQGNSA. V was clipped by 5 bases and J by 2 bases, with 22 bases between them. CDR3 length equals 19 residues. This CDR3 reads CASSRQPPQGPPGANVLTF. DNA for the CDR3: TGTGCCAGCAGCCGACAACCCCCACAGGGCCCCCCTGGGGCCAACGTCCTGACTTTC.

CDR3 residues: CASNTGPQGKLFF. CDR3 nucleotide sequence: TGTGCCAGTAATACCGGGCCCCAGGGGAAACTGTTTTTT. The chain uses TRBV19 and TRBJ1-4, with a weak D call TRBD1 (6 bases). Trimming removed 7 bases at V and 11 bases at J, with 17 bases between. Germline values: CDR1 LNHDA, CDR2 SQIVND (reference sequence). The CDR3 sequence is 13 residues long.

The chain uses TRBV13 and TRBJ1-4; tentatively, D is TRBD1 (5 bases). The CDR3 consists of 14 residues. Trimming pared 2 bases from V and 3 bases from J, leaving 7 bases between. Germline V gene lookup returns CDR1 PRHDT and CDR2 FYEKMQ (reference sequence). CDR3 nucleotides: TGTGCCAGCAGCTTAAGAGGGGCTAATGAAAAACTGTTTTTT. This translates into CASSLRGANEKLFF. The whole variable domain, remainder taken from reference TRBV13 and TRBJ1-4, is AAGVIQSPRHLIKEKRETATLKCYPIPRHDTVYWYQQGPGQDPQFLISFYEKMQSDKGSIPDRFSAQQFSDYHSELNMSSLELGDSALYFCASSLRGANEKLFFGSGTQLSVL.

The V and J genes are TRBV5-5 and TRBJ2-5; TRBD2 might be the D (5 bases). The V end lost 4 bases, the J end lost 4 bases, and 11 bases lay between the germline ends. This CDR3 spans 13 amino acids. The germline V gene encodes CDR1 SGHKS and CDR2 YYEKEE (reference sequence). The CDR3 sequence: CASSLGLGETQYF. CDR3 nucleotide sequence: TGTGCCAGCAGCCTAGGACTGGGAGAGACCCAGTACTTC.

CDR3 bases: TGTGCCAGCTCACCACCGATGAGGGGAGTTGGTAATGAGCAGTTCTTC. Translation gives CASSPPMRGVGNEQFF. The rearrangement links TRBV18 to TRBJ2-1; D is possibly TRBD1 or TRBD2 (5 bases each). Between the trimmed V and J ends, which lost 0 bases and 7 bases, there was a span of 16 bases. The CDR3 covers 16 residues. CDR1 and CDR2 (germline): KGHSH, LQKENI.

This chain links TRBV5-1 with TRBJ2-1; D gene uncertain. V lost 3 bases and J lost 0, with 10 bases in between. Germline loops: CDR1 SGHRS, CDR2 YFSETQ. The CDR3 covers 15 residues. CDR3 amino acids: CASSSETGSYNEQFF. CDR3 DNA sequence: TGCGCCAGCAGCTCAGAGACGGGCTCCTACAATGAGCAGTTCTTC.

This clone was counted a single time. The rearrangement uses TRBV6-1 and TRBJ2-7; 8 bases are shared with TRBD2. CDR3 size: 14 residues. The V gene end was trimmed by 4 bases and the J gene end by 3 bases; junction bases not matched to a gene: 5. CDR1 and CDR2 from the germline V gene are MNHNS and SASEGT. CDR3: CASSARTSSYEQYF. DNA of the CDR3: TGTGCCAGCAGTGCGAGGACTAGCAGCTACGAGCAGTACTTC.

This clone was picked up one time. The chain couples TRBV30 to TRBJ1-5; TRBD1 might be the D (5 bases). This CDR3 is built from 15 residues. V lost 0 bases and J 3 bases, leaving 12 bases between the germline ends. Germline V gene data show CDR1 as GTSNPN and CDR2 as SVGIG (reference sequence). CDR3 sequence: CAWSVKGLPNQPQHF. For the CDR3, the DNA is TGTGCCTGGAGTGTAAAGGGGCTCCCCAATCAGCCCCAGCATTTT.

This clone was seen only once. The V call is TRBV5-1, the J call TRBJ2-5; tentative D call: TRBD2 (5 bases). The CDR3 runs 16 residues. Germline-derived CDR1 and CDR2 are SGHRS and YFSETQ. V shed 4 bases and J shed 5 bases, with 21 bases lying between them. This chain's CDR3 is CASSRGLVITGETQYF. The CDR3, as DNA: TGCGCCAGCAGCCGAGGCCTTGTAATCACGGGGGAGACCCAGTACTTC.

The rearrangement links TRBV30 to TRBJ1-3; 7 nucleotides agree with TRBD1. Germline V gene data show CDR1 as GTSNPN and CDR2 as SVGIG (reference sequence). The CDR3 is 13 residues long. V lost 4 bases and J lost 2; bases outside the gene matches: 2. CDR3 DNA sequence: TGTGCCTGGACGGGGACAGCTGGAAACACCATATATTTT. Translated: CAWTGTAGNTIYF.

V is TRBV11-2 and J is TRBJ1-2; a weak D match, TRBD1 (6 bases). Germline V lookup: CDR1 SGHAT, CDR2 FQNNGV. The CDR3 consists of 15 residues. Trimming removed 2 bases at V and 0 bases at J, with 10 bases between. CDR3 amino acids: CASSLWGGANYGYTF. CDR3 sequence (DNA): TGTGCCAGCAGCTTATGGGGGGGCGCTAACTATGGCTACACCTTC.

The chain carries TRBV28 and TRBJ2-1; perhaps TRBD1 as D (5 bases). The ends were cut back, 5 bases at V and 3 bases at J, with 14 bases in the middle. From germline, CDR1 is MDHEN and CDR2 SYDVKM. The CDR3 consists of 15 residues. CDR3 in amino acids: CASSPTGPFYNEQFF. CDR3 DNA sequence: TGTGCCAGCAGTCCTACAGGTCCTTTCTACAATGAGCAGTTCTTC.

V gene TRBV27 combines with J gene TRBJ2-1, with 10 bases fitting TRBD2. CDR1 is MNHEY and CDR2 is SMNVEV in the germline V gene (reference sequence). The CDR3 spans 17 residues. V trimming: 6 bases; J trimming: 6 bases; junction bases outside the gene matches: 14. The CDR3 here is CASSSTFPGLAPNEQFF. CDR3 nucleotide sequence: TGTGCCAGCAGCTCAACTTTTCCGGGACTAGCGCCCAATGAGCAGTTCTTC.

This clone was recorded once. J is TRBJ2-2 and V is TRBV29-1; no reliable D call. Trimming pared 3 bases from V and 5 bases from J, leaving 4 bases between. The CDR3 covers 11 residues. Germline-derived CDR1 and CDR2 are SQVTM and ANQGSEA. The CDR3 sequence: CSVDQTGELFF. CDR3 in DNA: TGCAGCGTTGATCAAACCGGGGAGCTGTTTTTT.

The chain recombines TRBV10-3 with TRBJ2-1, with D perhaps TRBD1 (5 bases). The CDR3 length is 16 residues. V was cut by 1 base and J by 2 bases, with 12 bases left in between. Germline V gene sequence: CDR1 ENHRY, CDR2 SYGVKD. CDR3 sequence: CAISEWQGSTYNEQFF. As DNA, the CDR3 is TGTGCCATCAGTGAGTGGCAGGGTTCCACCTACAATGAGCAGTTCTTC.

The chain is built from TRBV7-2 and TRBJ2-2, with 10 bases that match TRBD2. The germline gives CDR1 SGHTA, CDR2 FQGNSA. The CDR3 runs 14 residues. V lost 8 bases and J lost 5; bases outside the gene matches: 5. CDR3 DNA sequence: TGTGCCAGCCGACAAGCGGGAGGGACCGGGGAGCTGTTTTTT. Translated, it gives CASRQAGGTGELFF.

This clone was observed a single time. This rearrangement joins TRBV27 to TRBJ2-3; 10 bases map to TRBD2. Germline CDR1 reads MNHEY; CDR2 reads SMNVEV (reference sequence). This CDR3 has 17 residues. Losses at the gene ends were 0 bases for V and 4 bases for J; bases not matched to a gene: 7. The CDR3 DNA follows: TGTGCCAGCAGTTTATCCCCACTAGCGGGATTCGCAGATACGCAGTATTTT. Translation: CASSLSPLAGFADTQYF.

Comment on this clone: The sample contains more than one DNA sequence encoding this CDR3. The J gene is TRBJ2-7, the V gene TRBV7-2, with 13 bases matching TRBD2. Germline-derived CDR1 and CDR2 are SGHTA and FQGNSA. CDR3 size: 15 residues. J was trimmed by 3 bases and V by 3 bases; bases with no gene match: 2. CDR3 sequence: CASSLWTSGSYEQYF. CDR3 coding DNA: TGTGCCAGCAGCTTGTGGACTAGCGGGAGCTACGAGCAGTACTTC.

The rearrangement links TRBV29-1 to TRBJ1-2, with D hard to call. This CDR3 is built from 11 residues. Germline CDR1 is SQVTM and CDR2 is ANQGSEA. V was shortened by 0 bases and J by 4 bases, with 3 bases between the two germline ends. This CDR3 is CSVEEGYGYTF. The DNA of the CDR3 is TGCAGCGTTGAAGAGGGCTATGGCTACACCTTC.

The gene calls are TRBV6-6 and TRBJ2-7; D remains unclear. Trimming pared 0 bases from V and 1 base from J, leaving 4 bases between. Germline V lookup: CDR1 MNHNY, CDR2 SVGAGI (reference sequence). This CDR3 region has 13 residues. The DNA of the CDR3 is TGTGCCAGCAGTTACTCTCAGTCCTACGAGCAGTACTTC. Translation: CASSYSQSYEQYF.

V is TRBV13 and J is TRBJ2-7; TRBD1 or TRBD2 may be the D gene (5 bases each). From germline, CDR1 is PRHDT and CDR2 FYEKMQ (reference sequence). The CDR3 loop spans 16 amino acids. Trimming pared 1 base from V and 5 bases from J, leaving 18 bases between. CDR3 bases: TGTGCCAGCAGCTTAGTAGGGGACGCCACCCTCCACGAGCAGTACTTC. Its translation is CASSLVGDATLHEQYF.

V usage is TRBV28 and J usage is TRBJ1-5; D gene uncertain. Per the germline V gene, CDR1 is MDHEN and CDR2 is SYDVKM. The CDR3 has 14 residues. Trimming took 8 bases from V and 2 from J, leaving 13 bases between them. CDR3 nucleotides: TGTGCCAGCTGGCGGGTTTTTGGCAATCAGCCCCAGCATTTT. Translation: CASWRVFGNQPQHF. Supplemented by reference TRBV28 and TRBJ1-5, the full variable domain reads DVKVTQSSRYLVKRTGEKVFLECVQDMDHENMFWYRQDPGLGLRLIYFSYDVKMKEKGDIPEGYSVSREKKERFSLILESASTNQTSMYLCASWRVFGNQPQHFGDGTRLSIL.

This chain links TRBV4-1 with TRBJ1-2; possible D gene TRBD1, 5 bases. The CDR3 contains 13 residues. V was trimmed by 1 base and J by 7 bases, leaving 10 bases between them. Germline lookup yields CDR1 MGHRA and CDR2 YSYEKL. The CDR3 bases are TGCGCCAGCAGCCAAGCTACAGGCTTTGGCTACACCTTC. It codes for CASSQATGFGYTF.

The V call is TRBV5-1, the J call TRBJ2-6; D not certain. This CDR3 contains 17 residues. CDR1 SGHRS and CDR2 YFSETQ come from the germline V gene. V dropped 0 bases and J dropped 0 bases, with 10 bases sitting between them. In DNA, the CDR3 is TGCGCCAGCAGCTTGGCTGCAGCCCTCTCTGGGGCCAACGTCCTGACTTTC. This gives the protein CASSLAAALSGANVLTF. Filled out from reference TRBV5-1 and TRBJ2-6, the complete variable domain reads KAGVTQTPRYLIKTRGQQVTLSCSPISGHRSVSWYQQTPGQGLQFLFEYFSETQRNKGNFPGRFSGRQFSNSRSEMNVSTLELGDSALYLCASSLAAALSGANVLTFGAGSRLTVL.